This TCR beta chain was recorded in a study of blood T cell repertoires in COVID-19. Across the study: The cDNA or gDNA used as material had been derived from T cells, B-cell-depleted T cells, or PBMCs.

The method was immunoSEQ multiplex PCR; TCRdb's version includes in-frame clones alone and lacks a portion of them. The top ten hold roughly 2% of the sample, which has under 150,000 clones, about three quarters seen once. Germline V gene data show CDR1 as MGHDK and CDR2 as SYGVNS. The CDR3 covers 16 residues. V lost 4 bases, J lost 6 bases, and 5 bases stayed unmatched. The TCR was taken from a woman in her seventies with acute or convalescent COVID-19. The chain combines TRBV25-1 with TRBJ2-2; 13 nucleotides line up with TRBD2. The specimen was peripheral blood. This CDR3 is CASSGQLAGGPGELFF. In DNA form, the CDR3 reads TGTGCCAGCAGTGGTCAACTAGCGGGGGGGCCCGGGGAGCTGTTTTTT.